Presented here are 20 T cell receptor beta chains from one specimen sequenced in a study of cytomegalovirus exposure and HLA in healthy donors (dated by TCRdb to between 2016 and 2019). The library was produced with the immunoSEQ multiplex PCR assay. This is the immuneACCESS table as TCRdb keeps it, with only in-frame sequences that have V and J called. A part of the clones is gone; compared with another copy, unresolved V genes explain less than half, and the rest is unexplained. Counted in this sample were more than 95,000 clones; around 90% of them appeared once. The ten largest make up roughly 2% of the sample. The sequenced material came from PBMCs. Receptors originate from a woman between 18 and 29 years old in good health and CMV-seronegative.

The chain employs TRBV4-1 and TRBJ2-1; 11 bases map to TRBD2. Germline trimming cut 3 bases from V and 9 bases from J; bases unmatched to any gene: 4. The CDR3 loop spans 14 amino acids. Germline V gene lookup returns CDR1 MGHRA and CDR2 YSYEKL. CDR3 sequence reads: CASSHSGRDPEQFF. DNA of the CDR3: TGCGCCAGCAGCCATAGCGGGAGGGACCCTGAGCAGTTCTTC.

The chain recombines TRBV19 with TRBJ2-5; 15 bases align to TRBD2. The germline V gene has CDR1 LNHDA and CDR2 SQIVND (reference sequence). This CDR3 contains 16 residues. V was clipped by 2 bases and J by 4 bases; unmatched bases: 2. CDR3 nucleotide sequence: TGTGCCAGTAGTATACCGGGACTAGCGGGAGGAGAGACCCAGTACTTC. This encodes CASSIPGLAGGETQYF.

This clone was detected once. The V call is TRBV9, the J call TRBJ2-7; 8 nucleotides match TRBD2. The CDR3 contains 16 residues. CDR1 SGDLS and CDR2 YYNGEE come from the germline V gene. After removal of 0 bases from V and 4 bases from J, the junction contained 9 bases not matched to a gene. The DNA of the CDR3 is TGTGCCAGCAGCGTAGGACCCAGCGGGAGTGGGTACGAGCAGTACTTC. The encoded protein is CASSVGPSGSGYEQYF.

This sequence joins TRBV11-3 and TRBJ2-1; TRBD2 matches at 14 bases. This CDR3 has 16 residues. Looked up from germline, CDR1 is SGHNT and CDR2 is YENEEA. The V gene end was trimmed by 1 base and the J gene end by 8 bases; junction bases not matched to a gene: 4. The CDR3 protein is CASSLGGLAGEDEQFF. The DNA for the CDR3 is TGTGCCAGCAGCTTAGGGGGACTAGCGGGAGAGGATGAGCAGTTCTTC.

The chain has TRBV30 and TRBJ2-5; D is perhaps TRBD2 (5 bases). In germline, CDR1 is GTSNPN, CDR2 SVGIG (reference sequence). Trimming took 2 bases from V and 7 from J, leaving 17 bases between them. This CDR3 has 14 residues. The CDR3 region is CAWSMTRLAGTQYF. CDR3 in DNA: TGTGCCTGGAGTATGACTCGGCTAGCAGGGACCCAGTACTTC.

The chain combines TRBV19 with TRBJ1-2; TRBD1 might be the D (5 bases). In germline, CDR1 is LNHDA, CDR2 SQIVND (reference sequence). The CDR3 is 16 residues long. V dropped 5 bases and J dropped 4 bases, with 20 bases sitting between them. The CDR3 nucleotides are TGTGCCAGTAGTCCTCCTGCAGGGATCGCCTTCTATGGCTACACCTTC. Translation: CASSPPAGIAFYGYTF.

The chain links TRBV6-1 to TRBJ1-2; TRBD1 matches 7 bases. The CDR3 sequence is 15 residues long. The germline gives CDR1 MNHNS, CDR2 SASEGT. J gave up 6 bases and V 3 bases, and 10 bases lay outside the gene matches. CDR3 sequence reads: CASSEAGTVHDGYTF. The CDR3 coding sequence is TGTGCCAGCAGTGAGGCCGGGACAGTGCATGATGGCTACACCTTC.

The chain uses TRBV5-4 and TRBJ1-2; TRBD1 is a possible D gene (6 bases). Germline-derived CDR1 and CDR2 are SGHNT and YYREEE (reference sequence). The CDR3 runs 18 residues. The V end was cut by 6 bases, the J end by 2 bases, with 26 bases between. The DNA of the CDR3 is TGTGCCAGCACCCGGAGTGGGCGGGGGGCGAGGCCCAACTATGGCTACACCTTC. Translation: CASTRSGRGARPNYGYTF.

The chain employs TRBV4-2 and TRBJ1-1; no clear D gene. Germline V gene data show CDR1 as LGHNA and CDR2 as YNFKEQ. Trimming took off 1 base at V and 8 bases at J, with 5 bases between the two ends. This CDR3 has 11 amino acids. CDR3 residues: CASSQGLEAFF. The CDR3 DNA reads as TGTGCCAGCAGCCAAGGGCTCGAAGCTTTCTTT.

The chain recombines TRBV27 with TRBJ1-1; 7 nucleotides align to TRBD1. The V segment lost 4 bases and the J segment 1 base; nucleotides outside the gene matches: 9. The CDR3 consists of 16 residues. Germline V lookup: CDR1 MNHEY, CDR2 SMNVEV (reference sequence). The CDR3 DNA reads TGTGCCAGCAGTTCAATCACCGGGACAGCGAACACTGAAGCTTTCTTT. It encodes CASSSITGTANTEAFF.

The V gene is TRBV13, the J gene TRBJ2-1; 10 positions agree with TRBD2. Germline V gene data show CDR1 as PRHDT and CDR2 as FYEKMQ (reference sequence). The CDR3 sequence is 17 residues long. V dropped 0 bases and J dropped 5; count of bases not matched to a gene: 7. The CDR3 here is CASSLGRTSGKNNEQFF. CDR3 nucleotide sequence: TGTGCCAGCAGCTTAGGAAGAACTAGCGGGAAAAACAATGAGCAGTTCTTC. The full variable domain, in which reference TRBV13 and TRBJ2-1 provide the parts outside the CDR3, is AAGVIQSPRHLIKEKRETATLKCYPIPRHDTVYWYQQGPGQDPQFLISFYEKMQSDKGSIPDRFSAQQFSDYHSELNMSSLELGDSALYFCASSLGRTSGKNNEQFFGPGTRLTVL.

The CDR3 region is CAIRGGWNTEAFF. The CDR3 nucleotides read TGTGCCATCCGGGGGGGCTGGAACACTGAAGCTTTCTTT. This rearrangement joins TRBV28 to TRBJ1-1; D is possibly TRBD1 (6 bases). Deletions cut 10 bases from V and 1 base from J, with 13 bases between. This CDR3 is 13 amino acids long. Germline CDR1 MDHEN, CDR2 SYDVKM.

The chain uses TRBV19 and TRBJ2-1, with 10 bases aligning to TRBD2. Per the germline V gene, CDR1 is LNHDA and CDR2 is SQIVND (reference sequence). After removal of 5 bases from V and 2 bases from J, the junction contained 3 bases not matched to a gene. The CDR3 is 15 residues long. The CDR3, as DNA: TGTGCCAGTAGTCTAGCGGGAGCTGCCTACAATGAGCAGTTCTTC. It is translated as CASSLAGAAYNEQFF.

This clone was counted between two and nine times. This chain joins TRBV7-9 and TRBJ2-5; 11 nucleotides match TRBD2. V lost 5 bases, J lost 3 bases, and 5 bases stayed unmatched. Germline V CDR1 and CDR2: SEHNR, FQNEAQ (reference sequence). The CDR3 totals 15 residues. CDR3 region: CASSIGTSGEETQYF. Written as DNA, the CDR3 is TGTGCCAGCAGCATTGGGACTAGCGGAGAAGAGACCCAGTACTTC.

DNA of the CDR3: TGCAGCGTTGGGGGGCCTGGGGCCAACGTCCTGACTTTC. Protein sequence: CSVGGPGANVLTF. The rearrangement uses TRBV29-1 and TRBJ2-6, with a weak D call TRBD1 (6 bases). Per germline, CDR1 SQVTM and CDR2 ANQGSEA. Deletions cut 4 bases from V and 2 bases from J, with 6 bases between. The CDR3 totals 13 residues.

In its sample, this clone was seen once. V usage is TRBV10-3 and J usage is TRBJ2-3; 11 nucleotides agree with TRBD2. This CDR3 is built from 17 residues. CDR1 is ENHRY and CDR2 is SYGVKD in the germline V gene. V dropped 2 bases and J dropped 2; count of bases not matched to a gene: 6. The CDR3 region is CAISETGTSGSTDTQYF. The CDR3 DNA is TGTGCCATCAGTGAGACCGGGACTAGCGGTTCCACAGATACGCAGTATTTT.

The J gene is TRBJ1-5, the V gene TRBV7-9; D ambiguous. The CDR3 totals 15 residues. The ends were cut back, 1 base at V and 3 bases at J, with 10 bases in the middle. Germline CDR1 is SEHNR and CDR2 is FQNEAQ (reference sequence). CDR3 region: CASSLGLRDNQPQHF. CDR3 nucleotide sequence: TGTGCCAGCAGCTTAGGACTAAGGGACAATCAGCCCCAGCATTTT.

The rearrangement uses TRBV6-6 and TRBJ1-4; D unclear. CDR3 length equals 12 residues. The germline V and J ends were trimmed by 5 bases and 5 bases, with 6 bases remaining between them. CDR1 and CDR2 (germline): MNHNY, SVGAGI (reference sequence). The CDR3 nucleotides are TGTGCCAGCAGTGAGGGAAATGAAAAACTGTTTTTT. Its protein product is CASSEGNEKLFF.

The chain carries TRBV6-5 and TRBJ2-1, with 7 bases aligning to TRBD2. With 7 bases clipped from V and 8 bases from J, the junction kept 8 bases outside the gene matches. The V gene's germline CDR1 is MNHEY and CDR2 SVGAGI. This CDR3 has 13 amino acids. The CDR3 DNA sequence: TGTGCCAGCAAAACGCTGGGGGGGGATGAGCAGTTCTTC. This sequence encodes CASKTLGGDEQFF.

The chain is built from TRBV19 and TRBJ2-1, with a weak D call TRBD2 (6 bases). V lost 9 bases to trimming and J lost 6 bases, with 18 bases between them. The CDR3 spans 14 residues. Germline CDR1 LNHDA, CDR2 SQIVND (reference sequence). The CDR3 region is CASQYSSAGNEQFF. CDR3 nucleotide sequence: TGTGCCAGCCAGTACTCTAGCGCCGGCAATGAGCAGTTCTTC.